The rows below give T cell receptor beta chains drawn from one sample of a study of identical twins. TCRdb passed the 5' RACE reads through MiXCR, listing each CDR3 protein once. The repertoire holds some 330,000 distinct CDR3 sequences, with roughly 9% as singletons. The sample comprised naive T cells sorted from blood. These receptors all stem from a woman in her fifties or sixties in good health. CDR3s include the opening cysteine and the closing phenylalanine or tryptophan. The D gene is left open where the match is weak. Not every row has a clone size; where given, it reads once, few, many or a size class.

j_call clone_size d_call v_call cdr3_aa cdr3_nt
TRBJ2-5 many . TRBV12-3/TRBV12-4 CASRKEFQETQYF TGTGCCAGCAGAAAGGAGTTTCAAGAGACCCAGTACTTC
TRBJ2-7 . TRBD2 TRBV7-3 CASSPAGGAMSEQYF TGTGCCAGCAGCCCGGCGGGAGGGGCTATGAGCGAGCAGTACTTC
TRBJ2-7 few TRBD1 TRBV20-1 CSARTGTAAYEQYF TGCAGTGCTAGAACCGGGACAGCAGCCTACGAGCAGTACTTC
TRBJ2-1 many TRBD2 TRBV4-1 CASSQLLAGRQFF TGCGCCAGCAGCCAATTACTAGCGGGACGGCAGTTCTTC
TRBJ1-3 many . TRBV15 CATSRGGAGNTIYF TGTGCCACCAGCAGAGGAGGGGCTGGAAACACCATATATTTT
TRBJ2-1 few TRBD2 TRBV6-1 CASRVDSGSTNEQFF TGTGCCAGCAGAGTCGATAGCGGGAGTACCAATGAGCAGTTCTTC
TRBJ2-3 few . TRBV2 CAILPLGRSRTSTDTQYF TGTGCCATCTTGCCGTTAGGGCGTTCTAGGACTAGCACAGATACGCAGTATTTT
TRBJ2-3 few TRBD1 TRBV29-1 CSVAPRRDRATDTQYF TGCAGCGTTGCCCCTCGTCGGGACAGGGCCACAGATACGCAGTATTTT
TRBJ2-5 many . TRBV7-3 CASSLDLYQETQYF TGTGCCAGCAGCCTCGATCTGTACCAAGAGACCCAGTACTTC
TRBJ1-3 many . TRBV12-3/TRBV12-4 CASSLVSSGNTIYF TGTGCCAGCAGTTTAGTGTCCTCTGGAAACACCATATATTTT
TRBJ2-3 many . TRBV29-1 CSVRLTLTDTQYF TGCAGCGTCCGCCTAACACTCACAGATACGCAGTATTTT
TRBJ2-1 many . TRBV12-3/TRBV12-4 CASRREVSSYNEQFF TGTGCCAGCAGAAGGGAGGTCAGCTCCTACAATGAGCAGTTCTTC
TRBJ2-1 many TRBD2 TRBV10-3 CAISEGTSGRARQFF TGTGCCATCAGTGAAGGGACTAGCGGGAGGGCCAGACAGTTCTTC
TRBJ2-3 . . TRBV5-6 CASSPRGASVATDTQYF TGTGCCAGCAGCCCCCGAGGAGCTAGCGTTGCCACAGATACGCAGTATTTT
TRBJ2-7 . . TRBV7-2 CASSFRGRSYEQYF TGTGCCAGCAGCTTCAGGGGCCGCTCCTACGAGCAGTACTTC
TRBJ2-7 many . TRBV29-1 CSAVSDYEQYF TGCAGCGCTGTTTCGGACTACGAGCAGTACTTC
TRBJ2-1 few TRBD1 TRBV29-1 CSVNRDRGSDEQFF TGCAGCGTTAACCGGGACAGGGGTTCGGATGAGCAGTTCTTC